Below, 32 T cell receptor beta chains from the same sample are listed, as sequenced in a study of cytotoxic CD8 clonotypes in ibrutinib-treated CLL. Here immunoSEQ multiplex PCR was the method, and the copy in TCRdb shows in-frame clones only, minus some. This sample carries 250,000 to 350,000 clones, 70% to 80% of them seen once, and the ten largest clones take roughly 6%. The material was PBMCs, obtained at disease progression, from a patient treated with ibrutinib. The receptors originated from a human donor with chronic lymphocytic leukemia.

This chain uses TRBV18 with TRBJ2-7; weak D call: TRBD2 (5 bases). This CDR3 contains 14 residues. Germline values: CDR1 KGHSH, CDR2 LQKENI. V was clipped by 1 base and J by 5 bases, with 12 bases between them. The CDR3 sequence: CASSPQGTRDEQYF. The CDR3 coding sequence is TGTGCCAGCTCACCACAGGGAACGAGGGACGAGCAGTACTTC. Variable domain in full (rest from reference TRBV18 and TRBJ2-7): NAGVMQNPRHLVRRRGQEARLRCSPMKGHSHVYWYRQLPEEGLKFMVYLQKENIIDESGMPKERFSAEFPKEGPSILRIQQVVRGDSAAYFCASSPQGTRDEQYFGPGTRLTVT.

The V and J genes are TRBV6-5 and TRBJ2-1, with 12 bases that match TRBD2. The CDR3 has 15 amino acids. Germline trimming cut 7 bases from V and 11 bases from J; bases unmatched to any gene: 12. Germline V gives CDR1 MNHEY, CDR2 SVGAGI. The CDR3 bases are TGTGCCAGCAACCCCGTCGGGACTAGCGGGCGGAAGCAGTTCTTC. Its protein is CASNPVGTSGRKQFF.

J is TRBJ2-5 and V is TRBV18; 12 bases align to TRBD2. Germline CDR1 and CDR2: KGHSH and LQKENI. The CDR3 has 17 amino acids. Trimming at V came to 3 bases and at J to 4 bases, leaving 9 bases not matched to a gene. CDR3 sequence (DNA): TGTGCCAGCTCACCTCTAGCGGGAGGGCCGGTAGGAGAGACCCAGTACTTC. Translating gives CASSPLAGGPVGETQYF.

V gene TRBV23-1 combines with J gene TRBJ2-7; no clear D gene. TRBV23-1 is an open reading frame whose function is uncertain. This CDR3 is built from 13 residues. Trimming took off 2 bases at V and 3 bases at J, with 8 bases between the two ends. The CDR3 nucleotides are TGCGCCAGCAGTCAAGGGTTAAACTACGAGCAGTACTTC. Protein: CASSQGLNYEQYF.

In its sample, this clone was seen a few times. Other DNA sequences in this specimen translate into the identical CDR3. The chain couples TRBV7-2 to TRBJ1-5, with D unclear. The germline V gene has CDR1 SGHTA and CDR2 FQGNSA. Deletions cut 1 base from V and 1 base from J, with 2 bases between. The CDR3 is 13 amino acids. The CDR3 DNA reads as TGTGCCAGCAGCTTAGACAGCAATCAGCCCCAGCATTTT. It is translated as CASSLDSNQPQHF.

This chain connects TRBV6-4 to TRBJ1-1; no definite D call. In germline, CDR1 is MRHNA, CDR2 SNTAGT. Deletions cut 6 bases from V and 9 bases from J, with 17 bases between. The CDR3 totals 13 residues. CDR3 sequence reads: CASRETPGSKAFF. CDR3 bases: TGTGCCAGCAGAGAAACCCCGGGGAGCAAAGCTTTCTTT.

The chain joins TRBV5-4 to TRBJ2-5; the D gene could be TRBD1 or TRBD2 (5 bases each). The V end was cut by 1 base, the J end by 5 bases, with 9 bases between. In germline, CDR1 is SGHNT, CDR2 YYREEE (reference sequence). This CDR3 has 13 residues. The CDR3: CASSLRGDETQYF. As DNA, the CDR3 is TGTGCCAGCAGCTTGAGAGGGGACGAGACCCAGTACTTC.

V gene TRBV2 combines with J gene TRBJ2-5; 11 bases align to TRBD1. Germline CDR1 and CDR2: SNHLY and FYNNEI. After removal of 5 bases from V and 6 bases from J, the junction contained 5 bases not matched to a gene. The CDR3 extends over 14 amino acids. The CDR3 reads CASSMGQGVKTQYF. CDR3 coding DNA: TGTGCCAGCAGTATGGGACAGGGGGTAAAGACCCAGTACTTC.

The gene calls are TRBV5-5 and TRBJ1-5; D is undetermined. Germline assignment: CDR1 SGHKS and CDR2 YYEKEE (reference sequence). The CDR3 is 13 amino acids. The V and J ends lost 1 base and 6 bases respectively, with 8 bases between them. The CDR3 protein is CASSLLGSQPQHF. The CDR3 region has the DNA TGTGCCAGCAGCTTGCTCGGCAGTCAGCCCCAGCATTTT. Together with reference TRBV5-5 and TRBJ1-5, the CDR3 gives the full variable domain: DAGVTQSPTHLIKTRGQQVTLRCSPISGHKSVSWYQQVLGQGPQFIFQYYEKEERGRGNFPDRFSARQFPNYSSELNVNALLLGDSALYLCASSLLGSQPQHFGDGTRLSIL.

This clone was counted between two and nine times. This chain uses TRBV5-1 with TRBJ2-7, with TRBD1 matching over 8 bases. V was clipped by 0 bases and J by 5 bases; unmatched bases: 7. There are 15 residues in the CDR3. CDR1 is SGHRS and CDR2 is YFSETQ in the germline V gene. CDR3 in DNA: TGCGCCAGCAGCTTGGCCCCGGACAGGGCCGACGAGCAGTACTTC. Its protein is CASSLAPDRADEQYF.

This rearrangement joins TRBV4-1 to TRBJ1-4, with unresolved D. Germline V CDR1 and CDR2: MGHRA, YSYEKL. The CDR3 sequence is 17 residues long. V was shortened by 0 bases and J by 3 bases, with 14 bases between the two germline ends. In DNA form, the CDR3 reads TGCGCCAGCAGCCAAGATAGGCAGCGGGCGGCTAATGAAAAACTGTTTTTT. This translates into CASSQDRQRAANEKLFF.

The chain carries TRBV10-1 and TRBJ2-2; maybe TRBD1 (5 bases). The CDR3 extends over 13 amino acids. CDR1 and CDR2 (germline): WNHNN, SYGVQD (reference sequence). Trimming pared 2 bases from V and 4 bases from J, leaving 5 bases between. In nucleotides, the CDR3 is TGCGCCAGCAGTGAGAGGGGCACCGGGGAGCTGTTTTTT. As protein: CASSERGTGELFF.

This clone has ten or more counts. The CDR3 is CAISESGLSYEQYF. The CDR3 bases are TGTGCCATCAGTGAGTCCGGTCTCTCCTACGAGCAGTACTTC. The V gene is TRBV10-3, the J gene TRBJ2-7; no definite D call. The CDR3 covers 14 residues. From germline, CDR1 is ENHRY and CDR2 SYGVKD. The V end was cut by 0 bases, the J end by 0 bases, with 6 bases between.

The rearrangement uses TRBV4-3 and TRBJ2-3; D is unclear. V lost 0 bases and J 4 bases, leaving 11 bases between the germline ends. Germline loops: CDR1 LGHNA, CDR2 YSLEER. The CDR3 contains 15 residues. In DNA, the CDR3 is TGCGCCAGCAGCCAAGATTGGTCCGGACCAGATACGCAGTATTTT. Amino acid sequence: CASSQDWSGPDTQYF.

The chain combines TRBV29-1 with TRBJ2-2; D unclear. Germline V gene lookup returns CDR1 SQVTM and CDR2 ANQGSEA. Trimming took 3 bases from V and 4 from J, leaving 9 bases between them. CDR3 length: 13 amino acids. The CDR3 loop is CSVELPGTGELFF. The CDR3 DNA reads TGCAGCGTTGAGTTGCCAGGCACCGGGGAGCTGTTTTTT.

The rearrangement uses TRBV28 and TRBJ2-3, with 7 bases fitting TRBD2. Trimming at V came to 9 bases and at J to 2 bases, leaving 8 bases not matched to a gene. CDR3 length: 14 residues. Germline CDR1 reads MDHEN; CDR2 reads SYDVKM. The CDR3 loop reads CASQNGGITDTQYF. In DNA form, the CDR3 reads TGTGCCAGTCAAAACGGGGGGATCACAGATACGCAGTATTTT.

The gene calls are TRBV5-1 and TRBJ1-6, with 7 bases aligning to TRBD1. CDR1 SGHRS and CDR2 YFSETQ come from the germline V gene. This CDR3 spans 15 amino acids. Unmatched junction bases numbered 11, after V lost 4 bases and J lost 10 bases. In DNA form, the CDR3 reads TGCGCCAGCAGCCAGCTGACAGGGAGTGACTCACCCCTCCACTTT. It yields the protein CASSQLTGSDSPLHF.

The chain employs TRBV2 and TRBJ1-2; TRBD1 aligns across 7 bases. The CDR3 totals 14 residues. Germline V lookup: CDR1 SNHLY, CDR2 FYNNEI. V lost 7 bases and J lost 4; bases outside the gene matches: 9. The CDR3 DNA follows: TGTGCCAGCAATAGGGGGCAGCGCGGCTATGGCTACACCTTC. Translated, it gives CASNRGQRGYGYTF.

In its sample, this clone was seen a few times. The J gene is TRBJ2-5, the V gene TRBV10-2; TRBD2 agrees at 8 bases. Germline-derived CDR1 and CDR2 are WSHSY and SAAADI. CDR3 length: 12 residues. The ends lost 6 bases at V and 5 bases at J; junction bases unmatched: 2. The CDR3 DNA reads as TGCGCCAGCAGGGGACTAGTGGAGACCCAGTACTTC. It specifies CASRGLVETQYF.

This clone was detected a few times. The chain links TRBV25-1 to TRBJ1-2; D gene unclear. CDR1 is MGHDK and CDR2 is SYGVNS in the germline V gene. Trimming removed 0 bases from V and 4 bases from J, with 6 bases in between. The CDR3 is made up of 13 amino acids. The CDR3 protein is CASSEYPGYGYTF. Written as DNA, the CDR3 is TGTGCCAGCAGTGAATACCCCGGCTATGGCTACACCTTC.

The chain recombines TRBV29-1 with TRBJ1-2; TRBD1 aligns across 9 bases. Germline assignment: CDR1 SQVTM and CDR2 ANQGSEA. This CDR3 spans 13 amino acids. V lost 6 bases and J lost 5; bases outside the gene matches: 7. The CDR3 coding sequence is TGCAGCGTGGACCCCGGGACAGGGTATGGCTACACCTTC. Its protein product is CSVDPGTGYGYTF.

This clone has only a few counts. The V call is TRBV7-3, the J call TRBJ2-7, with TRBD2 as a possible D gene (5 bases). The V and J ends lost 2 bases and 3 bases respectively, with 14 bases between them. This CDR3 contains 15 residues. Germline CDR1 SGHTA, CDR2 FQGTGA. The CDR3 sequence is CASSLPTRVHYEQYF. The CDR3 coding sequence is TGTGCCAGCAGCTTACCAACTAGGGTTCACTACGAGCAGTACTTC.

As regards this clone: At one boundary the junction diverges from the germline segment, which might be a read error. Distinct nucleotide sequences in the sample also encode this CDR3. V and J are TRBV18 and TRBJ1-1, with D tentatively TRBD1 (6 bases). The CDR3 runs 13 residues. Germline CDR1 and CDR2: KGHSH and LQKENI. The CDR3 DNA is TGTGCCAGCTCGCCACAGGGGAACACTGAAGCTTTCTTT. Its protein is CASSPQGNTEAFF.

V and J are TRBV5-8 and TRBJ2-5; no clear D. This CDR3 has 15 residues. The germline V gene encodes CDR1 SGHTS and CDR2 YDEGEE. Trimming took off 5 bases at V and 0 bases at J, with 14 bases between the two ends. The CDR3 loop is CASRRDLRYQETQYF. The CDR3 coding sequence is TGTGCCAGCAGGAGAGACCTGAGGTACCAAGAGACCCAGTACTTC.

This chain connects TRBV12-5 to TRBJ2-1; 13 nucleotides agree with TRBD2. Germline V gene lookup returns CDR1 LGHNT and CDR2 FRNRAP. The ends lost 3 bases at V and 5 bases at J; junction bases unmatched: 4. The CDR3 extends over 16 amino acids. This CDR3 is CASGFWTSGGHNEQFF. CDR3 nucleotides: TGTGCTAGTGGTTTTTGGACTAGCGGGGGTCACAATGAGCAGTTCTTC. The variable domain in full, completed from reference TRBV12-5 and TRBJ2-1, reads DARVTQTPRHKVTEMGQEVTMRCQPILGHNTVFWYRQTMMQGLELLAYFRNRAPLDDSGMPKDRFSAEMPDATLATLKIQPSEPRDSAVYFCASGFWTSGGHNEQFFGPGTRLTVL.

The rearrangement uses TRBV4-2 and TRBJ2-7, with 8 positions matching TRBD1. This CDR3 is 14 amino acids long. Germline V gene lookup returns CDR1 LGHNA and CDR2 YNFKEQ. Trimming at V came to 5 bases and at J to 0 bases, leaving 3 bases not matched to a gene. In nucleotides, the CDR3 is TGTGCCAGCAGCTTAACAGGGGGCTCCTACGAGCAGTACTTC. Its protein product is CASSLTGGSYEQYF.

This chain uses TRBV7-2 with TRBJ2-3, with 10 bases aligning to TRBD1. This CDR3 has 17 amino acids. The V gene's germline CDR1 is SGHTA and CDR2 FQGNSA. Trimming removed 2 bases from V and 1 base from J; junction bases left unmatched: 6. Written as DNA, the CDR3 is TGTGCCAGCAGCTTAAAGACAGGGGGCCTCCGCACAGATACGCAGTATTTT. Translating gives CASSLKTGGLRTDTQYF.

In its sample, this clone was seen once. The chain uses TRBV2 and TRBJ2-3; 13 bases fit TRBD2. The CDR3 length is 17 residues. Germline values: CDR1 SNHLY, CDR2 FYNNEI. J gave up 3 bases and V 6 bases, and 9 bases lay outside the gene matches. The CDR3 reads CASRSKLLAGGTDTQYF. The CDR3 nucleotides are TGTGCCAGCAGGTCAAAATTACTAGCGGGGGGGACAGATACGCAGTATTTT. Full variable domain (remainder filled in from reference TRBV2 and TRBJ2-3): EPEVTQTPSHQVTQMGQEVILRCVPISNHLYFYWYRQILGQKVEFLVSFYNNEISEKSEIFDDQFSVERPDGSNFTLKIRSTKLEDSAMYFCASRSKLLAGGTDTQYFGPGTRLTVL.

The V gene is TRBV11-2, the J gene TRBJ2-3, with TRBD2 as a possible D gene (5 bases). The CDR3 spans 11 residues. Germline V gene sequence: CDR1 SGHAT, CDR2 FQNNGV. Trimming pared 8 bases from V and 7 bases from J, leaving 10 bases between. This chain's CDR3 is CASGPGYTQYF. CDR3 DNA: TGTGCCAGCGGCCCGGGATATACGCAGTATTTT. Full variable domain (remainder filled in from reference TRBV11-2 and TRBJ2-3): EAGVAQSPRYKIIEKRQSVAFWCNPISGHATLYWYQQILGQGPKLLIQFQNNGVVDDSQLPKDRFSAERLKGVDSTLKIQPAKLEDSAVYLCASGPGYTQYFGPGTRLTVL.

The V gene is TRBV25-1, the J gene TRBJ1-2; no reliable D call. Between the trimmed V and J ends, which lost 1 base and 4 bases, there was a span of 4 bases. The length of the CDR3 is 12 residues. The germline gives CDR1 MGHDK, CDR2 SYGVNS. The CDR3: CASSEWGYGYTF. CDR3 in DNA: TGTGCCAGCAGTGAATGGGGCTATGGCTACACCTTC.

This rearrangement joins TRBV7-6 to TRBJ2-3, with D unclear. There are 14 residues in the CDR3. V lost 5 bases, J lost 2 bases, and 11 bases lay in between. Germline CDR1 reads SGHVS; CDR2 reads FNYEAQ. The CDR3 protein is CASSATPLTDTQYF. CDR3 in DNA: TGTGCCAGCAGCGCGACCCCCCTCACAGATACGCAGTATTTT.

The chain combines TRBV5-1 with TRBJ1-2; D not certain. The CDR3 is made up of 15 amino acids. CDR1 is SGHRS and CDR2 is YFSETQ in the germline V gene. V lost 4 bases, J lost 2 bases, and 15 bases lay in between. The CDR3 loop reads CASSLGASGNYGYTF. The CDR3 region has the DNA TGCGCCAGCAGCCTCGGAGCCTCCGGAAACTATGGCTACACCTTC.